Listed below are T cell receptor beta chains from one sample, sequenced in a study of CD8 T cell repertoires and HIV-1 epitope variants. No antigens are known for them. The table came from immunoSEQ multiplex PCR; TCRdb's copy has only in-frame clones and leaves some out. Of about 5,200 clones in the sample, about 60% were seen once. The specimen was cultured CD8+ T cells derived from PBMCs. The source of these receptors is a male donor with HIV. Both conserved end residues are part of each CDR3. The order of the fields is D gene, J gene, clone size, V gene, CDR3 DNA, CDR3 protein. The D gene is left open where the match is weak. Size is omitted from some rows. Given values are once, few, many or a class for expanded clones.

d_call: NA; j_call: TRBJ2-3; clone_size: NA; v_call: TRBV28; cdr3_nt: TGTGCCAGCAGTTTAGAGGGGGGTTCGGGCACAGATACGCAGTATTTT; cdr3_aa: CASSLEGGSGTDTQYF
d_call: NA; j_call: TRBJ2-6; clone_size: few; v_call: TRBV19; cdr3_nt: TGTGCCAGTAGTTCGCCGACCTCTGGGGCCAACGTCCTGACTTTC; cdr3_aa: CASSSPTSGANVLTF
d_call: NA; j_call: TRBJ2-3; clone_size: once; v_call: TRBV18; cdr3_nt: TGTGCCAGCTCACCTGACTCCGGGATCACAGATACGCGGTATTTT; cdr3_aa: CASSPDSGITDTRYF
d_call: TRBD2; j_call: TRBJ2-1; clone_size: NA; v_call: TRBV5-6; cdr3_nt: TGTGCCAGCAGCTTGGCCACTAGCGGGAGGTTTAATGAGCAGTTCTTC; cdr3_aa: CASSLATSGRFNEQFF
d_call: NA; j_call: TRBJ2-5; clone_size: NA; v_call: TRBV21-1; cdr3_nt: TGTGCCAGCAGCGGAGAGGGTAAGGGGGTAGAGACCCAGTACTTC; cdr3_aa: CASSGEGKGVETQYF
d_call: TRBD1; j_call: TRBJ2-1; clone_size: once; v_call: TRBV11-3; cdr3_nt: TGTGCCAGCAGCTTCCGACAGGGACAGGGCAATGAGCAGTTCTTC; cdr3_aa: CASSFRQGQGNEQFF
d_call: TRBD1; j_call: TRBJ2-5; clone_size: NA; v_call: TRBV7-9; cdr3_nt: TGTGCCAGCAGTTACGACAGGGAGATTCACCAAGAGACCCAGTACTTC; cdr3_aa: CASSYDREIHQETQYF
d_call: NA; j_call: TRBJ2-7; clone_size: few; v_call: TRBV10-3; cdr3_nt: TGTGCCATCAGTGTCGACAGCTCCTACGAGCAGTACTTC; cdr3_aa: CAISVDSSYEQYF
d_call: NA; j_call: TRBJ2-6; clone_size: NA; v_call: TRBV11-2; cdr3_nt: TGTGCCAGCAGTACTCTGGGGTCTGGGGCCAACGTCCTGACTTTC; cdr3_aa: CASSTLGSGANVLTF
d_call: TRBD1; j_call: TRBJ2-5; clone_size: NA; v_call: TRBV6-5; cdr3_nt: TGTGCCAGCAGTTATACGGGACAGGGGGCCGGGGAGACCCAGTACTTC; cdr3_aa: CASSYTGQGAGETQYF
d_call: NA; j_call: TRBJ2-3; clone_size: once; v_call: TRBV2; cdr3_nt: TGTGCCAGCAGTGATGTTGGCGCCACAGATACGCAGTATTTT; cdr3_aa: CASSDVGATDTQYF
d_call: NA; j_call: TRBJ1-6; clone_size: NA; v_call: TRBV7-3; cdr3_nt: TGTGCCAGCAGCGATAGGCCGTCCTATAATTCACCCCTCCACTTT; cdr3_aa: CASSDRPSYNSPLHF
d_call: NA; j_call: TRBJ2-1; clone_size: once; v_call: TRBV5-4; cdr3_nt: TGTGCCAGCAGCGTGTGGTCACTAGAAGACAATGAGCAGTTCTTC; cdr3_aa: CASSVWSLEDNEQFF
d_call: NA; j_call: TRBJ1-1; clone_size: NA; v_call: TRBV7-6; cdr3_nt: TGTGCCAGCAGCCGGGGCCGGGACAAGTTGAACACTGAAGCTTTCTTT; cdr3_aa: CASSRGRDKLNTEAFF
d_call: NA; j_call: TRBJ1-1; clone_size: few; v_call: TRBV18; cdr3_nt: TGTGCCAGCTCACCAGTTTTAACTAAGCATGAAGCTTTCTTT; cdr3_aa: CASSPVLTKHEAFF
d_call: TRBD2; j_call: TRBJ2-1; clone_size: NA; v_call: TRBV4-1; cdr3_nt: TGCGCCAGCAGCCAAGATATCGGACTAGCGGGAGGCGAGGATGAGCAGTTCTTC; cdr3_aa: CASSQDIGLAGGEDEQFF
d_call: TRBD1; j_call: TRBJ1-4; clone_size: NA; v_call: TRBV30; cdr3_nt: TGTGCCTGGAGAACCTGGACAGGTTCTAATGAAAAACTGTTTTTT; cdr3_aa: CAWRTWTGSNEKLFF
d_call: NA; j_call: TRBJ2-1; clone_size: NA; v_call: TRBV19; cdr3_nt: TGTGCCAGTAGCCGGAGCTCCTACAATGAGCAGTTCTTC; cdr3_aa: CASSRSSYNEQFF
d_call: NA; j_call: TRBJ2-7; clone_size: few; v_call: TRBV28; cdr3_nt: TGTGCCAGCAGTTTCACCGGGAACCTCGAGCAGTACTTC; cdr3_aa: CASSFTGNLEQYF
d_call: NA; j_call: TRBJ2-7; clone_size: NA; v_call: TRBV6-6; cdr3_nt: TGTGCCAGCAGTTATTCCGGGCCCACCTACGAGCAGTACTTC; cdr3_aa: CASSYSGPTYEQYF
d_call: NA; j_call: TRBJ2-7; clone_size: NA; v_call: TRBV11-2; cdr3_nt: TGTGCCAGCAGCTTTGCAGGGGACGAGCAGTACTTC; cdr3_aa: CASSFAGDEQYF
d_call: TRBD2; j_call: TRBJ2-5; clone_size: NA; v_call: TRBV7-8; cdr3_nt: TGTGCCAGCAGCTTAGCGGGGACTAGCGCGGAGACCCAGTACTTC; cdr3_aa: CASSLAGTSAETQYF
d_call: NA; j_call: TRBJ2-5; clone_size: NA; v_call: TRBV28; cdr3_nt: TGTGCCAGCAGGGCTGGGGCGCAGGCCCCCCAAGAGACCCAGTACTTC; cdr3_aa: CASRAGAQAPQETQYF
d_call: TRBD1; j_call: TRBJ2-7; clone_size: few; v_call: TRBV28; cdr3_nt: TGTGCCAGCAATCCGGGACAGGGGGCCTACGAGCAGTACTTC; cdr3_aa: CASNPGQGAYEQYF
d_call: NA; j_call: TRBJ1-1; clone_size: NA; v_call: TRBV7-9; cdr3_nt: TGTGCCAGCAGCCCAGGCCTTGGCATATCCGTAGACACTGAAGCTTTCTTT; cdr3_aa: CASSPGLGISVDTEAFF
d_call: NA; j_call: TRBJ1-2; clone_size: NA; v_call: TRBV15; cdr3_nt: TGTGCCACCAGCAGAGAACAAGCCCATGGCTACACCTTC; cdr3_aa: CATSREQAHGYTF
d_call: NA; j_call: TRBJ1-2; clone_size: NA; v_call: TRBV27; cdr3_nt: TGTGCCAGCAGTTTAGGGCAGGGGAGGTATGGCTACACCTTC; cdr3_aa: CASSLGQGRYGYTF
d_call: NA; j_call: TRBJ1-1; clone_size: few; v_call: TRBV5-6; cdr3_nt: TGTGCCAGCAGCTTGGGGGCAGCAATGAACACTGAAGCTTTCTTT; cdr3_aa: CASSLGAAMNTEAFF
d_call: TRBD2; j_call: TRBJ2-7; clone_size: NA; v_call: TRBV9; cdr3_nt: TGTGCCAGCAGCGTAGACGGGGGGAACTACGAGCAGTACTTC; cdr3_aa: CASSVDGGNYEQYF
d_call: TRBD2; j_call: TRBJ2-1; clone_size: NA; v_call: TRBV11-1; cdr3_nt: TGTGCCAGCAGCTTAGCGTATAGCCGGGAGGTTGGGTCCTACAATGAGCAGTTCTTC; cdr3_aa: CASSLAYSREVGSYNEQFF
d_call: NA; j_call: TRBJ2-7; clone_size: few; v_call: TRBV29-1; cdr3_nt: TGCAGCGTTGCGGGCGAGTCATACGAGCAGTACTTC; cdr3_aa: CSVAGESYEQYF
d_call: NA; j_call: TRBJ2-2; clone_size: NA; v_call: TRBV9; cdr3_nt: TGTGCCAGCAAGGCCGGGAACACCGGGGAGCTGTTTTTT; cdr3_aa: CASKAGNTGELFF
d_call: TRBD1; j_call: TRBJ1-1; clone_size: NA; v_call: TRBV6-5; cdr3_nt: TGTGCCAGCAGTTACGGGACAGGGGTGCTCACTGAAGCTTTCTTT; cdr3_aa: CASSYGTGVLTEAFF
d_call: NA; j_call: TRBJ2-5; clone_size: NA; v_call: TRBV10-3; cdr3_nt: TGTGCCATCGGGGGGGAGACCCAGTACTTC; cdr3_aa: CAIGGETQYF
d_call: NA; j_call: TRBJ1-5; clone_size: NA; v_call: TRBV27; cdr3_nt: TGTGCCAGCAGTTTATCGGAATTTCAGCCCCAGCATTTT; cdr3_aa: CASSLSEFQPQHF
d_call: NA; j_call: TRBJ1-5; clone_size: NA; v_call: TRBV5-1; cdr3_nt: TGCGCCAGCAGCCTTGGATTAGGGGTCAATCAGCCCCAGCATTTT; cdr3_aa: CASSLGLGVNQPQHF
d_call: TRBD1; j_call: TRBJ1-2; clone_size: NA; v_call: TRBV28; cdr3_nt: TGTGCCAGCAGTCCCACGCAGCAGGGGGCTATCTATGGCTACACCTTC; cdr3_aa: CASSPTQQGAIYGYTF
d_call: TRBD2; j_call: TRBJ2-5; clone_size: NA; v_call: TRBV28; cdr3_nt: TGTGCCAGCAGGAGACTAGCGGACCTCCAAGAGACCCAGTACTTC; cdr3_aa: CASRRLADLQETQYF
d_call: TRBD2; j_call: TRBJ2-3; clone_size: NA; v_call: TRBV7-7; cdr3_nt: TGTGCCAGCAGCTTAGGAACTAGCGACCGTGATACGCAGTATTTT; cdr3_aa: CASSLGTSDRDTQYF
d_call: NA; j_call: TRBJ2-2; clone_size: once; v_call: TRBV28; cdr3_nt: TGTGCCAGCAGTTTCGAGGCCTTCACCGGGGAGCTGTTTTTT; cdr3_aa: CASSFEAFTGELFF
d_call: NA; j_call: TRBJ2-5; clone_size: NA; v_call: TRBV28; cdr3_nt: TGTGCCAGCAGTACATATCGATCCGGGGCCCTGGAGGAGACCCAGTACTTC; cdr3_aa: CASSTYRSGALEETQYF
d_call: NA; j_call: TRBJ1-1; clone_size: NA; v_call: TRBV29-1; cdr3_nt: TGCAGCGTTGAAAAGGGTTTTAACACTGAAGCTTTCTTT; cdr3_aa: CSVEKGFNTEAFF
d_call: NA; j_call: TRBJ2-5; clone_size: NA; v_call: TRBV30; cdr3_nt: TGTGCCTGGATCGGGGGTATGACGGAGACCCAGTACTTC; cdr3_aa: CAWIGGMTETQYF
d_call: TRBD2; j_call: TRBJ2-1; clone_size: NA; v_call: TRBV19; cdr3_nt: TGTGCCAGTAGTATAGGTTGGACTAGCGGGAGAAGGGCCTACAATGAGCAGTTCTTC; cdr3_aa: CASSIGWTSGRRAYNEQFF
d_call: TRBD1; j_call: TRBJ1-4; clone_size: NA; v_call: TRBV7-9; cdr3_nt: TGTGCCAGCAGCTTTCCGGGACAGCCTAATGAAAAACTGTTTTTT; cdr3_aa: CASSFPGQPNEKLFF
d_call: TRBD1; j_call: TRBJ1-5; clone_size: few; v_call: TRBV30; cdr3_nt: TGTGCCTGGAGTTCTGGGACAGCCCAGGGGCAGCCCCAGCATTTT; cdr3_aa: CAWSSGTAQGQPQHF